The clone carrying this TCR beta chain appeared a few times. The target antigen is unknown. Compared with germline, one end of the junction differs, possibly owing to a read error. The study extracted blood RNA from unsorted whole blood and also extracted germline DNA. The patients carried chronic HBV infection and had received no treatment. Germline CDR1 is MNHNS and CDR2 is SASEGT. The length of the CDR3 is 13 residues. The data originate from a study of tumor-infiltrating lymphocytes in primary liver carcinoma. Study-wide context: Surgeons treated the primary liver carcinoma of the patients by surgical resection.

Priming with a constant-region primer yielded TCR beta cDNA from approximately 500 ng total RNA. Library construction for TCR beta comprised three nested multiplex PCR rounds performed with slightly modified ARM-PCR. Researchers ran the first two PCR rounds for approximately 10 cycles each with TRBV1-TRBV30 forward primers and a C-beta reverse primer. From the multiplex PCR reads, TCRdb called clonotypes with MiXCR, one entry per CDR3 protein. Counted here are a few hundred thousand distinct CDR3 sequences, roughly 60% occurring once; the ten biggest clones make up approximately 15%. Overall study results and limits: Tumor region pairs shared more overlap than did tumor-adjacent and tumor-blood pairs. A significantly higher top-250-clone fraction was recorded for tumors than for blood (p = 0.039).

The rearrangement links TRBV6-1 to TRBJ2-5, with D unresolved. This clonotype was sampled from a woman aged 30 to 39 with primary liver carcinoma and hepatitis B virus infection. Sequencing was performed on peripheral blood. The CDR3 DNA reads TGTGCCGGCAGTGATTTCAGGAAAGAGACCCAGTACTTC. It yields the protein CAGSDFRKETQYF.